Below, one T cell receptor (beta chain) is given with its context. Profiled with immunoSEQ multiplex PCR; TCRdb holds only in-frame clones, not every one. Counted here are fewer than 100,000 clones, approximately 87% occurring once; the ten biggest clones make up 15%. The sample comes from a study of blood T cell repertoires in COVID-19. Germline CDR1 and CDR2: MDHEN and SYDVKM. The V end was cut by 2 bases, the J end by 1 base, with 9 bases between. The CDR3 has 15 amino acids. Sequences were obtained from peripheral blood. The chain carries TRBV28 and TRBJ2-1, with D maybe TRBD2 (6 bases). This TCR came from a human donor in a cohort sampled during active COVID-19. The CDR3 loop is CASSLVGGSYNEQFF. The DNA of the CDR3 is TGTGCCAGCAGTTTAGTGGGAGGTTCCTACAATGAGCAGTTCTTC.